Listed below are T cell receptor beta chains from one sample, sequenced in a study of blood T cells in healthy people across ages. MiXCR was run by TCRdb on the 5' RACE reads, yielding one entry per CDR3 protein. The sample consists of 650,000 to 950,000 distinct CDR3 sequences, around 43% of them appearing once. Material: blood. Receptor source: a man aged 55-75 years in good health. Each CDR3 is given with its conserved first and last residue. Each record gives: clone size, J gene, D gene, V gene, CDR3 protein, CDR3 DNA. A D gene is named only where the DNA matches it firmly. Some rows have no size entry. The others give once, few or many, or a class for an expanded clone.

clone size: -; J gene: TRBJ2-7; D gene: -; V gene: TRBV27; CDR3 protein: CASSARGEQYF; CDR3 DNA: TGTGCCAGCAGTGCTCGGGGGGAGCAGTACTTC
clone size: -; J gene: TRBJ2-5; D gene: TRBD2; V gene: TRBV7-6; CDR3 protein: CASSLGLAVFGPETQYF; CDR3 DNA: TGTGCCAGCAGCTTAGGTCTAGCGGTATTCGGCCCAGAGACCCAGTACTTC
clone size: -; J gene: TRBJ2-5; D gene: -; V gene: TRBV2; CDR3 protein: CASSQGSLQETQYF; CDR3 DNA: TGTGCCAGCAGTCAGGGAAGCCTCCAAGAGACCCAGTACTTC
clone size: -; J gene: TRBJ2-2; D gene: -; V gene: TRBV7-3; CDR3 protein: CASSLFRAGSIGAGELFF; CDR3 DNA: TGTGCCAGCAGCCTATTTAGGGCTGGGTCGATTGGTGCCGGGGAGCTGTTTTTT
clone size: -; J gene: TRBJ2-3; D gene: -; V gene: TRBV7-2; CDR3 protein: CASSLMAQTDTQYF; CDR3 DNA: TGTGCCAGCAGCTTAATGGCCCAAACAGATACGCAGTATTTT
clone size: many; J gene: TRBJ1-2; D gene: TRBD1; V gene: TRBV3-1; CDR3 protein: CASSTRTGRRGHYGYTF; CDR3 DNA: TGTGCCAGCAGCACGCGCACCGGGAGAAGGGGGCACTATGGCTACACCTTC
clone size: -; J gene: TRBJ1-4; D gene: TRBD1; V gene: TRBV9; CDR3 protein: CASSAMDRDREKLFF; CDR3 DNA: TGTGCCAGCAGCGCCATGGACAGGGATAGAGAAAAACTGTTTTTT
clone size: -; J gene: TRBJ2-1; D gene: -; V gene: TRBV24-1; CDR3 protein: CATSELWSPPYNEQFF; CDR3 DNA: TGTGCCACCAGTGAACTATGGAGCCCGCCCTACAATGAGCAGTTCTTC
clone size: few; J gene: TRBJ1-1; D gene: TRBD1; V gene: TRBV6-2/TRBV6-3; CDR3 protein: CASSYDRVGTEAFF; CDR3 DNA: TGTGCCAGCAGTTACGACAGGGTCGGCACTGAAGCTTTCTTT
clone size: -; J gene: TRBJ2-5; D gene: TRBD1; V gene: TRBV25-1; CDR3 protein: CASRTGTVYQETQYF; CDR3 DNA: TGTGCCAGCAGAACCGGGACAGTGTACCAAGAGACCCAGTACTTC
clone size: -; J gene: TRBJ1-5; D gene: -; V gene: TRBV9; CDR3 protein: CASSADPREGSNQPQHF; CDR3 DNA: TGTGCCAGCAGCGCCGACCCTAGAGAAGGGAGCAATCAGCCCCAGCATTTT
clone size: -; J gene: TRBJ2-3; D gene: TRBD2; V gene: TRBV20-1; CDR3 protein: CSAHLAGTTDTQYF; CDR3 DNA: TGCAGTGCCCACCTAGCGGGGACCACAGATACGCAGTATTTT
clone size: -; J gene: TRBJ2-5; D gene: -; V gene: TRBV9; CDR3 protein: CASSVATGTLGETQYF; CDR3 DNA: TGTGCCAGCAGCGTAGCCACAGGGACGTTGGGGGAGACCCAGTACTTC
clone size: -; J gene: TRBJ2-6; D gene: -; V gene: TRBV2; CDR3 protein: CASSYRPDISGANVLTF; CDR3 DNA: TGTGCCAGCAGTTACAGGCCCGATATCTCTGGGGCCAACGTCCTGACTTTC
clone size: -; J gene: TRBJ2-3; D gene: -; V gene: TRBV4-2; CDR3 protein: CASSPRWRTASTDTQYF; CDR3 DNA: TGCGCCAGCAGCCCCAGATGGAGGACTGCTAGCACAGATACGCAGTATTTT
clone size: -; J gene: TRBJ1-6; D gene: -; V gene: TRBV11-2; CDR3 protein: CASSLVGGAGLLHF; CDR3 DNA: TGTGCCAGCAGCTTAGTGGGGGGGGCTGGACTCCTCCACTTT
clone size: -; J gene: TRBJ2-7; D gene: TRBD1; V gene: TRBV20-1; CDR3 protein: CSARGTGGAHEQYF; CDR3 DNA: TGCAGTGCTAGAGGGACAGGGGGCGCCCACGAGCAGTACTTC
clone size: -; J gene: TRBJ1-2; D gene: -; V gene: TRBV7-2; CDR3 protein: CASSLRGDSNYGYTF; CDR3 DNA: TGTGCCAGCAGCTTAAGGGGGGATTCTAACTATGGCTACACCTTC
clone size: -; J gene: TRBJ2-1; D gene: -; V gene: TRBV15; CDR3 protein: CATSRDRESSYNEQFF; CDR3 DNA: TGTGCCACCAGCAGAGATCGCGAGAGCTCCTACAATGAGCAGTTCTTC
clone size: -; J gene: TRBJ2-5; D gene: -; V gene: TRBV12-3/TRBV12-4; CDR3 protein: CASSAGQKQETQYF; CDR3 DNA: TGTGCCAGCAGTGCCGGACAGAAACAAGAGACCCAGTACTTC
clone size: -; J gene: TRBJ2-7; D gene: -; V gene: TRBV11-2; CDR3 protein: CASSIAYEQYF; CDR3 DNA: TGTGCCAGCAGCATCGCCTACGAGCAGTACTTC
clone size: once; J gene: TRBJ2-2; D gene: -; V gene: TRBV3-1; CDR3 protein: CASKPNGGANTGELFF; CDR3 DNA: TGTGCCAGCAAGCCAAATGGCGGGGCGAACACCGGGGAGCTGTTTTTT
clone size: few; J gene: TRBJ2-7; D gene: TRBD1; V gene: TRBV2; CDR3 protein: CASRTQGGSYEQYF; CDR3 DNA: TGTGCCAGCAGAACACAGGGGGGATCCTACGAGCAGTACTTC
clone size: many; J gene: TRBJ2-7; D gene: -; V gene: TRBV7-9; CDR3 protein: CASSLGSGTDSYEQYF; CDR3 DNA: TGTGCCAGCAGCTTAGGGTCGGGGACTGACTCCTACGAGCAGTACTTC
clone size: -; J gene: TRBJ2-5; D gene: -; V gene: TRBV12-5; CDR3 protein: CASGLGTSREQETQYF; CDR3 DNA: TGTGCTAGTGGTTTGGGAACCTCCAGGGAGCAAGAGACCCAGTACTTC
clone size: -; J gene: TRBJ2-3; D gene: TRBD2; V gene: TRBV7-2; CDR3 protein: CASSLTSLTQYF; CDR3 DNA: TGTGCCAGCAGCTTGACTAGCCTTACGCAGTATTTT
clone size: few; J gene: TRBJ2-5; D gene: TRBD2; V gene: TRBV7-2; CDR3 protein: CASSLGAASGGIQETQYF; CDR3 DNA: TGTGCCAGCAGCTTAGGAGCGGCTAGCGGGGGCATCCAAGAGACCCAGTACTTC
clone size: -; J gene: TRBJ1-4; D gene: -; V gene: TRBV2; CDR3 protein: CASSLLTNEKLFF; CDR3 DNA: TGTGCCAGTAGCTTGTTAACTAATGAAAAACTGTTTTTT
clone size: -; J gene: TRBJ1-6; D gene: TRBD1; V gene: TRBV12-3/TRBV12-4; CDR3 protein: CASTVNRGGSNSPLHF; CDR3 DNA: TGTGCCAGCACCGTGAACAGGGGTGGATCGAATTCACCCCTCCACTTT
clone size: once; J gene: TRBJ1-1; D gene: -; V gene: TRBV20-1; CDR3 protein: CSARDQVWAFF; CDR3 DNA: TGCAGTGCTAGAGATCAAGTTTGGGCTTTCTTT
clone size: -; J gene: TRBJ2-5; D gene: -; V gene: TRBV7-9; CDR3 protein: CASSLALSGGETQYF; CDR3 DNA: TGTGCCAGCAGCTTAGCGTTGTCAGGCGGCGAGACCCAGTACTTC
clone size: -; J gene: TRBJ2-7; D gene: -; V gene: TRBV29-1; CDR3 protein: CSVRVGTKGYEQYF; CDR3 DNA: TGCAGCGTCCGGGTGGGGACAAAGGGGTACGAGCAGTACTTC
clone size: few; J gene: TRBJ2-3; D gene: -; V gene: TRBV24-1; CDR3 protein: CATSSPGDSAADTQYF; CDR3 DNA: TGTGCCACCAGTAGTCCAGGGGATTCTGCTGCAGATACGCAGTATTTT
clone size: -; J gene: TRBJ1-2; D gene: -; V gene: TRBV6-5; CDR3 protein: CASSLIANYGYTF; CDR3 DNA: TGTGCCAGCAGCCTTATAGCTAACTATGGCTACACCTTC
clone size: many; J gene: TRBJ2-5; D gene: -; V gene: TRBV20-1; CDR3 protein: CSAKRQLETQYF; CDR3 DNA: TGCAGTGCTAAACGACAGTTGGAGACCCAGTACTTC
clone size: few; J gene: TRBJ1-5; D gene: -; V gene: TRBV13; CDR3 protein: CASSLGAQGHQPQHF; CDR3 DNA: TGTGCCAGCAGCTTAGGTGCGCAGGGACATCAGCCCCAGCATTTT
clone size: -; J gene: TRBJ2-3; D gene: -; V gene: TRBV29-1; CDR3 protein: CSVESGLRGLDTQYF; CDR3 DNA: TGCAGCGTTGAATCTGGCCTTCGAGGATTAGATACGCAGTATTTT
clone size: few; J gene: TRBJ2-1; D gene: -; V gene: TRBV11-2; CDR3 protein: CASSFGSNEQFF; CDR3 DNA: TGTGCCAGCAGCTTCGGGTCCAATGAGCAGTTCTTC
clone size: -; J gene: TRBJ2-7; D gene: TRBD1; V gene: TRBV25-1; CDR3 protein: CASSETLSGQGYEQYF; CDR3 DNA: TGTGCCAGCAGTGAAACCCTAAGCGGACAGGGCTACGAGCAGTACTTC
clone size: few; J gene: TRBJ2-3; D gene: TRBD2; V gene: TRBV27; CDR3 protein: CASSPLAGGQADTQYF; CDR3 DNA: TGTGCCAGCAGTCCACTAGCGGGGGGGCAGGCAGATACGCAGTATTTT
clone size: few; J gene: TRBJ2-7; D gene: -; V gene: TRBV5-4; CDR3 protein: CASSSQKIRETGNEQYF; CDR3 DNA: TGTGCCAGCAGCTCGCAGAAAATCCGAGAAACAGGGAATGAGCAGTACTTC
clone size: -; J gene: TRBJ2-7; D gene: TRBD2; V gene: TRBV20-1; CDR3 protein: CSARDRERGDDVYEQYF; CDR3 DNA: TGCAGTGCTAGAGATAGAGAGCGGGGGGACGACGTCTACGAGCAGTACTTC
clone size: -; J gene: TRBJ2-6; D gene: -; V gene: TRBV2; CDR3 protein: CGTSWRQTGANVLTF; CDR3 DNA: TGTGGGACTTCCTGGCGACAGACTGGGGCCAACGTCCTGACTTTC
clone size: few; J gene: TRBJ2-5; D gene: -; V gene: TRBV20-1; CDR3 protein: CSASKGIQETQYF; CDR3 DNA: TGCAGTGCTAGCAAAGGGATCCAAGAGACCCAGTACTTC
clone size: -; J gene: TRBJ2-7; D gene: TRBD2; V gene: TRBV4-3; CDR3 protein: CASSQDSGGGGCSYEQYF; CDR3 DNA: TGCGCCAGCAGCCAAGATTCGGGGGGCGGGGGGTGCTCCTACGAGCAGTACTTC
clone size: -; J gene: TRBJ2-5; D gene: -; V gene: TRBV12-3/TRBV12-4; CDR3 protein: CASSGRLNPLQETQYF; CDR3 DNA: TGTGCCAGCAGCGGTCGGTTAAACCCTTTGCAAGAGACCCAGTACTTC
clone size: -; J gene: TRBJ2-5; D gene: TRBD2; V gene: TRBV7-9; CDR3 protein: CASSPRAGEETQYF; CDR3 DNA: TGTGCCAGCAGCCCCCGGGCGGGGGAAGAGACCCAGTACTTC
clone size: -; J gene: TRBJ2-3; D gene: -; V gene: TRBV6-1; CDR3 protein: CASSFLTGTSTDTQYF; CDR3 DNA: TGTGCCAGCAGCTTCCTGACAGGTACTAGCACAGATACGCAGTATTTT
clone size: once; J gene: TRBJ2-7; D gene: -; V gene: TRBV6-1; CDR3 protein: CASIEGSSYEQYF; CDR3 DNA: TGTGCCAGCATAGAGGGGTCCTCCTACGAGCAGTACTTC
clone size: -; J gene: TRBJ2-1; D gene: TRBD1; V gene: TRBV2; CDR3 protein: CASSDPDRGPYNEQFF; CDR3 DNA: TGTGCCAGCAGTGATCCGGACAGGGGGCCCTACAATGAGCAGTTCTTC
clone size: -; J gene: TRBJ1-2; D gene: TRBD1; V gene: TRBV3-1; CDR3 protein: CASSPSPGTGFGYGYTF; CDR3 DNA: TGTGCCAGCAGCCCGAGTCCCGGGACAGGGTTTGGCTATGGCTACACCTTC
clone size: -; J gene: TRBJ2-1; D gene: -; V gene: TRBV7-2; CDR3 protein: CASSRGPSYNEQFF; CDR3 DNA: TGTGCCAGCAGCCGGGGCCCTTCCTACAATGAGCAGTTCTTC
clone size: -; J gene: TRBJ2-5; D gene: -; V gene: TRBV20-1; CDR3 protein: CSAHLMDRWQETQYF; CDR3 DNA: TGCAGTGCTCACCTAATGGACAGATGGCAAGAGACCCAGTACTTC
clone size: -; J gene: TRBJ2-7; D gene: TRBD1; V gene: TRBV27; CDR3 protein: CASSRQASGWPGGNNEQYF; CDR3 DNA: TGTGCCAGCAGTCGACAGGCGTCGGGATGGCCAGGGGGTAATAACGAGCAGTACTTC